These 11 T cell receptor beta chains share one sample of origin, sequenced in a study of cytomegalovirus exposure and HLA in healthy donors. The PCR was carried out with 60 Vbeta primers and 13 Jbeta primers. The table came from immunoSEQ multiplex PCR; TCRdb's copy has only in-frame clones and leaves some out. The sample gives around 160,000 clones, 70% to 90% of which show up once; about 10% is in the top ten. What was sequenced was PBMCs. These receptors were collected from a man aged 18 to 30 in good health and CMV-seropositive.

The rearrangement joins TRBV19 to TRBJ2-3, with 10 bases identical to TRBD2. In germline, CDR1 is LNHDA, CDR2 SQIVND (reference sequence). The CDR3 loop spans 15 amino acids. The V and J ends lost 6 bases and 4 bases, in that order; junction bases with no gene match: 7. In nucleotides, the CDR3 is TGTGCCAGTAGAGAACTAGCGGGGATAGCAGATACGCAGTATTTT. This gives the protein CASRELAGIADTQYF.

The chain has TRBV6-5 and TRBJ2-3; 8 nucleotides align to TRBD2. With V trimmed by 4 bases and J by 0 bases, 3 bases remained unmatched. CDR3 length equals 15 residues. The germline CDR1 and CDR2 sequences are MNHEY and SVGAGI. The CDR3 DNA sequence: TGTGCCAGCAGTTTAAGACTAGCGAGCACAGATACGCAGTATTTT. Protein: CASSLRLASTDTQYF.

J is TRBJ1-1 and V is TRBV5-6; D unresolved. The length of the CDR3 is 15 residues. V lost 2 bases and J 5 bases, leaving 16 bases between the germline ends. CDR1 SGHDT and CDR2 YYEEEE come from the germline V gene. The CDR3 loop reads CASSLSPPPSTEAFF. The CDR3 nucleotides are TGTGCCAGCAGCTTATCACCCCCCCCGAGTACTGAAGCTTTCTTT. Full variable domain (remainder filled in from reference TRBV5-6 and TRBJ1-1): DAGVTQSPTHLIKTRGQQVTLRCSPKSGHDTVSWYQQALGQGPQFIFQYYEEEERQRGNFPDRFSGHQFPNYSSELNVNALLLGDSALYLCASSLSPPPSTEAFFGQGTRLTVV.

For this clone: Mismatch with germline at one junction end may stem from a read error. CDR3 sequence reads: CASSLKGNNEQFF. The DNA for the CDR3 is TGTGCTAGCAGCCTTAAGGGGAACAATGAGCAGTTCTTC. The rearrangement links TRBV7-7 to TRBJ2-1, with a weak D call TRBD1 (5 bases). The CDR3 is 13 amino acids. From germline, CDR1 is SSHAT and CDR2 FNYEAQ (reference sequence).

This chain joins TRBV29-1 and TRBJ2-1, with 14 positions matching TRBD2. The germline V gene encodes CDR1 SQVTM and CDR2 ANQGSEA. CDR3 length equals 14 residues. V shed 4 bases and J 7 bases; nucleotides not matched to a gene: 3. CDR3 coding DNA: TGCAGCGTTGGGGGACTAGCGGGGGTGAATGAGCAGTTCTTC. Translating gives CSVGGLAGVNEQFF.

The chain combines TRBV7-6 with TRBJ2-7; no clear D gene. CDR1 is SGHVS, CDR2 FNYEAQ, per germline. V gave up 3 bases and J gave up 4 bases, with 13 bases separating them. This CDR3 contains 14 residues. CDR3 nucleotide sequence: TGTGCCAGCAGCTTGAGCCGCCGCGGTTACGAGCAGTACTTC. Translated: CASSLSRRGYEQYF.

The chain uses TRBV9 and TRBJ2-7; 9 positions match TRBD1. Germline-derived CDR1 and CDR2 are SGDLS and YYNGEE. CDR3 length equals 14 residues. Trimming cost V 0 bases and J 4 bases; bases outside gene matches: 2. The CDR3 is CASSVGQGEYEQYF. CDR3 bases: TGTGCCAGCAGCGTAGGACAGGGGGAGTACGAGCAGTACTTC.

The rearrangement links TRBV30 to TRBJ2-7; TRBD1 might be the D (6 bases). The CDR3 covers 12 residues. Trimming stripped 4 bases from V and 5 bases from J, with 12 bases between. In germline, CDR1 is GTSNPN, CDR2 SVGIG (reference sequence). CDR3 protein: CAWTTGSHEQYF. In DNA, the CDR3 is TGTGCCTGGACAACAGGGTCCCACGAGCAGTACTTC.

The V and J genes are TRBV5-6 and TRBJ2-3, with a tentative D call TRBD2 (6 bases). The CDR3 loop spans 15 amino acids. CDR1 is SGHDT and CDR2 is YYEEEE in the germline V gene. The V end was cut by 5 bases, the J end by 2 bases, with 15 bases between. CDR3 sequence: CASSFDGGYTDTQYF. The CDR3 DNA reads as TGTGCCAGCAGTTTTGACGGGGGTTACACAGATACGCAGTATTTT.

The chain links TRBV4-1 to TRBJ1-5; possibly TRBD1 for D (6 bases). The V end lost 4 bases, the J end lost 11 bases, and 24 bases lay between the germline ends. The CDR3 is made up of 16 amino acids. CDR1 MGHRA and CDR2 YSYEKL come from the germline V gene. CDR3 nucleotide sequence: TGCGCCAGCAGCCTCACACAGGGTTCTTGGCCGGCGACCCAGCATTTT. This encodes CASSLTQGSWPATQHF.

The V gene is TRBV21-1, the J gene TRBJ2-7; the D call of TRBD2 is as the table states it, not checked on the DNA. TRBV21-1 is noted as a pseudogene. CDR3 length: 17 amino acids. The CDR3, as DNA: TGTGCCAGCAGCCCCCACTCGCAGCTAGCGGGGGGGGAAGAGCAGTACTTC. It is translated as CASSPHSQLAGGEEQYF.